The subject of this entry is one T cell receptor (beta chain). The data derive from a study of cytomegalovirus exposure and HLA in healthy donors. V dropped 4 bases and J dropped 5 bases, with 8 bases sitting between them. The CDR3 is 12 residues long. Germline assignment: CDR1 SGHTA and CDR2 FQGTGA. PCR used 60 Vbeta primers and 13 Jbeta primers. TCRdb's table, derived via immunoSEQ multiplex PCR, lists solely in-frame clones and lacks some. The sample has 100,000 to 150,000 clones; roughly four fifths are singletons. This receptor was obtained from a woman aged 45 to 65 in good health and CMV-seronegative. The chain joins TRBV7-3 to TRBJ1-2, with D possibly matching TRBD1 (5 bases). The specimen sequenced was PBMCs. CDR3 residues: CASSSPGYGYTF. As DNA, the CDR3 is TGTGCCAGCAGCTCGCCAGGGTATGGCTACACCTTC. The full variable domain, with the rest looked up from reference TRBV7-3 and TRBJ1-2, is GAGVSQTPSNKVTEKGKYVELRCDPISGHTALYWYRQSLGQGPEFLIYFQGTGAADDSGLPNDRFFAVRPEGSVSTLKIQRTERGDSAVYLCASSSPGYGYTFGSGTRLTVV.